Sequencing of this TCR beta chain was carried out in a study of blood T cell repertoires in COVID-19. Study-wide background: From T cells, B-cell-depleted T cells, or PBMCs came the material, which was cDNA or gDNA.

Only in-frame clones appear in the TCRdb table, and some are missing; sequencing was by immunoSEQ multiplex PCR. The sample includes about 150,000 clones, around 80% of them seen just once. The age range of participants was 18 to 89 years, with residence in approximately 25 US areas. Trimming pared 7 bases from V and 7 bases from J, leaving 10 bases between. Germline-derived CDR1 and CDR2 are LGHDT and YNNKEL (reference sequence). The CDR3 spans 11 residues. Sequenced input: PBMCs or T cells enriched from blood (not recorded which). The chain employs TRBV3-1 (or the pseudogene TRBV3-2) and TRBJ1-1; D ambiguous. This TCR was sampled from a man in his fifties or sixties who had recovered from COVID-19. CDR3 loop: CASTGLGEAFF. In nucleotides, the CDR3 is TGTGCCAGCACGGGGTTAGGTGAAGCTTTCTTT.